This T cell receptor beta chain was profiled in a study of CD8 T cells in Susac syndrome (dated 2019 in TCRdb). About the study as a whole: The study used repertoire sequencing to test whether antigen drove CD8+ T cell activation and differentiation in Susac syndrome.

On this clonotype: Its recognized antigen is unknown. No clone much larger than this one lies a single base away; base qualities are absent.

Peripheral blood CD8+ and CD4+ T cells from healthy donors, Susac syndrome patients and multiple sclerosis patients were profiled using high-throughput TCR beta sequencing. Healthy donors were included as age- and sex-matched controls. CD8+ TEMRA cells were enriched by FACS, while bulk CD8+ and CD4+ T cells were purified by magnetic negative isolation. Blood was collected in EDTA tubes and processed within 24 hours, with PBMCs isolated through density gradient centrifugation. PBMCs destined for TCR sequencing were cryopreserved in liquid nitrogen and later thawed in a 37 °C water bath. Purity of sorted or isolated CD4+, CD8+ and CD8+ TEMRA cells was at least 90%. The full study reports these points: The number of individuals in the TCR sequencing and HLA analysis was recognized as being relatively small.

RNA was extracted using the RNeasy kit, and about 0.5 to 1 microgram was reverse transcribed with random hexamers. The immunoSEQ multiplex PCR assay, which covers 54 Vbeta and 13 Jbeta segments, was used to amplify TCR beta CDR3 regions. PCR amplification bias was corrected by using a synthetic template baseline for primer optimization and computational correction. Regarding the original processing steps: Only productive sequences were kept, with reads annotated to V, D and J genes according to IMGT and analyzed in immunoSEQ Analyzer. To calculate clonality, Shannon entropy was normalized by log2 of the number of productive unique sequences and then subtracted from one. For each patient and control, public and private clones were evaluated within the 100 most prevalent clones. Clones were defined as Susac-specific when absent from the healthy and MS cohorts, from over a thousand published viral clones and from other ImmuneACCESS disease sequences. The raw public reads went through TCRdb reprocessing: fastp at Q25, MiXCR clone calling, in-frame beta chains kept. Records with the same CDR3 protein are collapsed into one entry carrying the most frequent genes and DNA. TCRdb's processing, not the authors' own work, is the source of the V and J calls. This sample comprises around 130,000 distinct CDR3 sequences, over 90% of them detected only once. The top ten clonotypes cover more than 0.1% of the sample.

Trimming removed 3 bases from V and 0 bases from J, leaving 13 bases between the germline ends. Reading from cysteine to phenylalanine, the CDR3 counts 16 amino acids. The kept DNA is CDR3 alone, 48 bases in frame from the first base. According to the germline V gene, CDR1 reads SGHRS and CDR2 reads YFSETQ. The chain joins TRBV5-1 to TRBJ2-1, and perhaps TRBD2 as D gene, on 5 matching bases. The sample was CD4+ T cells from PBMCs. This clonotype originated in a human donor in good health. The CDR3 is CASSSTRRSSYNEQFF. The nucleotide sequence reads TGCGCCAGCAGCTCAACTAGGAGGAGCTCCTACAATGAGCAGTTCTTC.